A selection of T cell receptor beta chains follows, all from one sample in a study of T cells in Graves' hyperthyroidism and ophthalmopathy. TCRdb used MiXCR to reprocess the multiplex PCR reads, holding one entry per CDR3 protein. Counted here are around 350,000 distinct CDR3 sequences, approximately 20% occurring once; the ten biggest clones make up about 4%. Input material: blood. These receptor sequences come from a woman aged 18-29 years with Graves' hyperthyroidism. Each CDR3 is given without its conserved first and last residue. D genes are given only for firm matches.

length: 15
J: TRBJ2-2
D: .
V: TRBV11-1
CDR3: ASSLGGHSRNTGELF

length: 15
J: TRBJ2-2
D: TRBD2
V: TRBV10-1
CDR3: ASSESSAGGHTGELF

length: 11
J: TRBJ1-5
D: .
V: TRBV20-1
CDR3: SARDRADGPQH

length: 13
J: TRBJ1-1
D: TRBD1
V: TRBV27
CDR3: ASSPDRGLDTEAF

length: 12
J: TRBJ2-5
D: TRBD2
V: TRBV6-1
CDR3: ASSELAGLETQY

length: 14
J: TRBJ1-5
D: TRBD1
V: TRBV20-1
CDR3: SASHGTGSRNQPQH

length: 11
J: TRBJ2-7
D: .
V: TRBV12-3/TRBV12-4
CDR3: ASSPLGSYEQY

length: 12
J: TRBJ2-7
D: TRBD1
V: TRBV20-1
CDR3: SARRWDRAYEQY

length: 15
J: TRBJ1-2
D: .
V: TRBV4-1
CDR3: ASSPSGKTGAVHGYT

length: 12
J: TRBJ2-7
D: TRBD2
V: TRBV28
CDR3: ASSFSGGAIEQY

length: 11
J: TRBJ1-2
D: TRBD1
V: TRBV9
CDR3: ASSVGDRGGYT

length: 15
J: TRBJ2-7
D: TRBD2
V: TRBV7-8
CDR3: ASSLMRRGGLSDEQY

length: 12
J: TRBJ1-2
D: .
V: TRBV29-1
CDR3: SVEDHQGRNGYT

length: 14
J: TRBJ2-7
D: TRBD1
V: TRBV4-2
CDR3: ASSQDAGTGLSEQY

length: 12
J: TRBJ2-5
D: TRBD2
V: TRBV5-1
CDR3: ASSPYSGEETQY

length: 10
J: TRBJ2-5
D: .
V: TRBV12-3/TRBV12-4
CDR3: ASTQGAVAQY